The clone carrying this T cell receptor (beta chain) was observed a handful of times. This specimen belongs to a study of blood T cells in healthy people across ages. Trimming cost V 0 bases and J 0 bases; bases outside gene matches: 9. This CDR3 is built from 20 residues. Germline CDR1 is MGHRA and CDR2 is YSYEKL. Using a J-beta primer mix together with a sample-barcoded 5' primer, a second PCR was run for roughly 6 to 12 cycles. Each of the samples gave a minimum of 3 million paired-end reads that contained CDR3. TCRdb recomputed calls from the 5' RACE reads with MiXCR, one row per CDR3 protein. This repertoire shows fewer than 800,000 distinct CDR3 sequences, around a fifth found once; its top ten account for 3% to 4%.

This clonotype was obtained from a man in his 70s in good health. This chain joins TRBV4-1 and TRBJ2-5; TRBD2 aligns across 14 bases. What was sequenced was blood. CDR3 sequence reads: CASSQDSLGLAGANQETQYF. As DNA, the CDR3 is TGCGCCAGCAGCCAAGACAGCCTGGGACTAGCGGGAGCAAACCAAGAGACCCAGTACTTC.